This T cell receptor (beta chain) was obtained from a study of Graves' ophthalmopathy and Graves' hyperthyroidism. The overall study: Peripheral blood was collected at initial diagnosis, before any treatment. General observations from the study: Blood also carried most expanded thyroid clonotypes exceeding 0.001 frequency.

On this clonotype: Its antigen is unidentified.

PBMCs were isolated from a 10 ml sample of fresh peripheral blood. Amplifying from RNA transcripts, the study obtained TCR beta CDR3 regions. The workflow started with a first-round RT-PCR run with HTBI primers and then moved on to a second-round multiplex PCR. TCRdb fed the multiplex PCR reads into MiXCR, producing one record per CDR3 protein. The table has around 670,000 distinct CDR3 sequences, around 40% seen once. The V and J ends lost 0 bases and 4 bases respectively, with 3 bases between them. This CDR3 region has 12 residues. Germline CDR1 reads MGHRA; CDR2 reads YSYEKL. The J gene is TRBJ2-5, the V gene TRBV4-1, with D unresolved. This receptor was identified in an adult man with Graves' ophthalmopathy. Sequencing was performed on peripheral blood. Here the CDR3 DNA reads TGCGCCAGCAGCCAAGACTTAGAGACCCAGTACTTC. It yields the protein CASSQDLETQYF.